The rows below give T cell receptor beta chains drawn from one sample of a study of control samples from healthy donors and cancer patients. Assay used: immunoSEQ multiplex PCR; TCRdb lists only in-frame clones, some missing. The sample yields approximately 80,000 clones, 90% to 95% seen once. Sequencing input: blood. The receptors were gathered from a man between 25 and 39 years old in good health. Each CDR3 is given with its conserved first and last residue. Each record gives: V gene, J gene, clone size, CDR3 protein. The size field is filled for only some rows; it gives once, few, many or a size class.

v_call: TRBV19; j_call: TRBJ2-6; clone_size: -; cdr3_aa: CASSIGRTSGANVLTF
v_call: TRBV4-3; j_call: TRBJ2-1; clone_size: -; cdr3_aa: CASSHVGGEYNEQFF
v_call: TRBV7-6; j_call: TRBJ2-1; clone_size: -; cdr3_aa: CASSERSASINEQFF
v_call: TRBV21-1; j_call: TRBJ2-7; clone_size: -; cdr3_aa: CASSTEPGHIISSYEQYF
v_call: TRBV7-2; j_call: TRBJ2-5; clone_size: -; cdr3_aa: CASSLMGQGQETQYF
v_call: TRBV2; j_call: TRBJ2-2; clone_size: -; cdr3_aa: CASSVKGAAGELFF
v_call: TRBV30; j_call: TRBJ1-2; clone_size: -; cdr3_aa: CAWYGQVKYTF
v_call: TRBV28; j_call: TRBJ1-5; clone_size: -; cdr3_aa: CASSNPGQGNNQPQHF
v_call: TRBV28; j_call: TRBJ1-5; clone_size: once; cdr3_aa: CASSLWGQPQHF
v_call: TRBV2; j_call: TRBJ1-1; clone_size: -; cdr3_aa: CASSDSGSKGAFF
v_call: TRBV4-3; j_call: TRBJ2-3; clone_size: -; cdr3_aa: CASSQRGLDTQYF
v_call: TRBV5-6; j_call: TRBJ2-5; clone_size: -; cdr3_aa: CASSLAGTSGRETQYF
v_call: TRBV5-1; j_call: TRBJ2-1; clone_size: -; cdr3_aa: CASSPSGTGGSNEQFF
v_call: TRBV4-2; j_call: TRBJ2-3; clone_size: once; cdr3_aa: CASSQASPTDTQYF
v_call: TRBV25-1; j_call: TRBJ1-2; clone_size: -; cdr3_aa: CASSEYQDYGYTF
v_call: TRBV30; j_call: TRBJ2-5; clone_size: -; cdr3_aa: CAWSVRGSGSFLGTQYF
v_call: TRBV5-1; j_call: TRBJ2-1; clone_size: -; cdr3_aa: CASSLSGGGTQYNEQFF
v_call: TRBV2; j_call: TRBJ1-1; clone_size: -; cdr3_aa: CASWTGEETEAFF
v_call: TRBV7-9; j_call: TRBJ2-7; clone_size: -; cdr3_aa: CASSRDRELGEQYF
v_call: TRBV9; j_call: TRBJ2-1; clone_size: -; cdr3_aa: CASSARGAGAYNEQFF
v_call: TRBV7-2; j_call: TRBJ2-7; clone_size: -; cdr3_aa: CASSLARGSGYEQYF
v_call: TRBV7-3; j_call: TRBJ1-2; clone_size: -; cdr3_aa: CASSPSDRAGYTF
v_call: TRBV5-1; j_call: TRBJ2-5; clone_size: few; cdr3_aa: CASSLGQGQETQYF
v_call: TRBV28; j_call: TRBJ1-2; clone_size: -; cdr3_aa: CASSRNYGYTF
v_call: TRBV4-1; j_call: TRBJ2-1; clone_size: -; cdr3_aa: CASSQEDEQFF
v_call: TRBV7-3; j_call: TRBJ2-6; clone_size: -; cdr3_aa: CASSLTLSGANVLTF
v_call: TRBV24-1; j_call: TRBJ1-5; clone_size: -; cdr3_aa: CATQRASPSNQPQHF
v_call: TRBV5-6; j_call: TRBJ2-7; clone_size: -; cdr3_aa: CASSLASLPRGPSYEQYF
v_call: TRBV6-2/TRBV6-3; j_call: TRBJ1-4; clone_size: -; cdr3_aa: CASSQQGTNEKLFF
v_call: TRBV3-1/TRBV3-2; j_call: TRBJ2-1; clone_size: -; cdr3_aa: CASSQDKEIAVELEQFF
v_call: TRBV28; j_call: TRBJ1-1; clone_size: -; cdr3_aa: CASSLGPYTEAFF
v_call: TRBV6-1; j_call: TRBJ2-3; clone_size: once; cdr3_aa: CASSDLGGVGTDTQYF
v_call: TRBV7-2; j_call: TRBJ1-2; clone_size: -; cdr3_aa: CASSPQGQGQTRGYTF
v_call: TRBV10-3; j_call: TRBJ2-3; clone_size: -; cdr3_aa: CAISESRGGSTDTQYF
v_call: TRBV10-3; j_call: TRBJ1-3; clone_size: once; cdr3_aa: CAISASGNTIYF
v_call: TRBV6-5; j_call: TRBJ2-7; clone_size: -; cdr3_aa: CASSYDHGEQYF
v_call: TRBV11-3; j_call: TRBJ1-1; clone_size: -; cdr3_aa: CASSLGDTEAFF
v_call: TRBV30; j_call: TRBJ2-7; clone_size: -; cdr3_aa: CAWSRDSSYEQYF
v_call: TRBV5-5; j_call: TRBJ2-3; clone_size: -; cdr3_aa: CASSDPRVGGDTQYF
v_call: TRBV7-3; j_call: TRBJ2-3; clone_size: -; cdr3_aa: CASSPSGGLAGAYTQYF
v_call: TRBV9; j_call: TRBJ2-5; clone_size: -; cdr3_aa: CASRGTGETQYF
v_call: TRBV14; j_call: TRBJ2-6; clone_size: -; cdr3_aa: CASSRQGAGANVLTF
v_call: TRBV7-9; j_call: TRBJ1-2; clone_size: few; cdr3_aa: CASSLAGDRYGYTF
v_call: TRBV30; j_call: TRBJ1-5; clone_size: -; cdr3_aa: CAWSPQGRATQPQHF
v_call: TRBV7-3; j_call: TRBJ1-1; clone_size: -; cdr3_aa: CASRGQGDTEAFF
v_call: TRBV12-3/TRBV12-4; j_call: TRBJ2-5; clone_size: -; cdr3_aa: CASERGFQETQYF
v_call: TRBV11-2; j_call: TRBJ2-5; clone_size: -; cdr3_aa: CASSANHRPTETQYF
v_call: TRBV6-1; j_call: TRBJ1-3; clone_size: -; cdr3_aa: CASSEQVRGRNTIYF
v_call: TRBV30; j_call: TRBJ1-2; clone_size: -; cdr3_aa: CAWRYAQRPLGYTF
v_call: TRBV9; j_call: TRBJ2-7; clone_size: once; cdr3_aa: CASSPTASYEQYF
v_call: TRBV18; j_call: TRBJ2-5; clone_size: -; cdr3_aa: CASSLDRGIETQYF
v_call: TRBV6-5; j_call: TRBJ2-5; clone_size: -; cdr3_aa: CASSMGETQYF